What follows is one TCR beta chain and its context. Its antigen is still unknown. This entry is derived from a study of CD8+CD57+ T cells in acquired aplastic anemia. Study-level findings and limits: Overlapping CD8+ CDR3 repertoires of patients and controls contained twenty-nine shared sequences.

V shed 8 bases and J 3 bases; nucleotides not matched to a gene: 9. The CDR3 length is 14 residues. The germline CDR1 and CDR2 sequences are SGHVS and FQNEAQ. For CDR3 and TCR beta VDJ profiling, genomic DNA was the template used. Via MiXCR, TCRdb re-called the reads, giving one row per CDR3 protein. Of 100,000 to 150,000 distinct CDR3 sequences listed, around 46% are singletons. The V call is TRBV7-8, the J call TRBJ2-5; 7 positions match TRBD2. The material sequenced was sorted CD4+, CD8+, or CD8+CD57+ T cells (not recorded which) from PBMCs. The sequence came from a human donor in good health, serving as a control. DNA of the CDR3: TGTGCCAGCCTGGGAGGGCCTAGAAAAGAGACCCAGTACTTC. This translates into CASLGGPRKETQYF.